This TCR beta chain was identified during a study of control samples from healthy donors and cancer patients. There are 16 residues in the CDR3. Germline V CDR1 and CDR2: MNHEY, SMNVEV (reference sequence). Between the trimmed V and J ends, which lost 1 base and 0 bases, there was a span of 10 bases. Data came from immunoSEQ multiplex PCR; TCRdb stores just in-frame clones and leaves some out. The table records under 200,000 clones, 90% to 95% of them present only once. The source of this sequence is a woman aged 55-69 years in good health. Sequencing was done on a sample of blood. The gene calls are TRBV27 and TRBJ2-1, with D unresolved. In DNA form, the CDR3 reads TGTGCCAGCAGTTTATTTTTGGAACCCTCCTACAATGAGCAGTTCTTC. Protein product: CASSLFLEPSYNEQFF.